This T cell receptor (beta chain) was identified in a study of cytomegalovirus exposure and HLA in healthy donors. Overall study results and limits: Most of the CMV-associated TCR beta chains (in a later analysis) appeared to be HLA-restricted. It was only CMV serostatus that was available as immune exposure information.

With respect to this clone: Antigen: not known.

The PCR employed 60 Vbeta primers together with 13 Jbeta primers. Assay: immunoSEQ multiplex PCR; the TCRdb copy retains only in-frame clones and omits some. The table has fewer than 250,000 clones, more than 80% seen once. The sequence derives from a man aged 25 to 45 in good health and CMV-seronegative. Sequenced input: PBMCs.

CDR3 in DNA: TGTGCCAGCAGTGAAATGATAAGGATCAGGGGCTACGACAATCAGCCCCAGCATTTT. Residues: CASSEMIRIRGYDNQPQHF. The chain recombines TRBV6-1 with TRBJ1-5; D is perhaps TRBD1 (6 bases). Germline V CDR1 and CDR2: MNHNS, SASEGT. Trimming removed 2 bases at V and 3 bases at J, with 23 bases between. The CDR3 sequence is 19 residues long.